This paragraph reports one T cell receptor beta chain. The CDR3 spans 14 residues. Trimming left V 4 bases short and J 3 bases short, with 10 bases between. Germline CDR1 is LGHDT and CDR2 is YNNKEL (reference sequence). Assay: immunoSEQ multiplex PCR; the TCRdb copy retains only in-frame clones and omits some. The sample lists over 100,000 clones, around nine tenths occurring once. This sample is drawn from a study of blood T cell repertoires in COVID-19. Study at large: Material from acute and convalescent COVID-19 was sourced from the United States, Italy and Spain. PBMCs, B-cell-depleted T cells, or T cells were the source of the cDNA or gDNA that made up the material.

This TCR was recovered from a human donor in a cohort sampled during active COVID-19. The specimen sequenced was peripheral blood. V usage is TRBV3-1 (or the pseudogene TRBV3-2) and J usage is TRBJ1-5; no definite D call. The CDR3 sequence is CASSRGRVNQPQHF. CDR3 bases: TGTGCCAGCAGCCGCGGGAGGGTCAATCAGCCCCAGCATTTT.